This T cell receptor beta chain stems from a study of blood T cell repertoires in COVID-19. Study information: Both acute and convalescent COVID-19 samples were obtained from the United States, Italy and Spain. The cDNA or gDNA used as material had been derived from T cells, B-cell-depleted T cells, or PBMCs.

Germline values: CDR1 SGHTA, CDR2 FQGNSA. J lost 6 bases, V lost 2 bases, and 8 bases had no gene match. This CDR3 has 15 residues. In the study's own analysis: Amplification of reference gene primers provided the estimated nucleated cell counts. Only in-frame clones appear in the TCRdb table, and some are missing; sequencing was by immunoSEQ multiplex PCR. V, J and clone size are those of that table, while D and trimming were read from the DNA. The data contain 70,000 to 85,000 clones, over 75% of them singletons. Sequencing used peripheral blood. The receptor was isolated from a man aged 70-80 years with active or convalescent COVID-19. The gene calls are TRBV7-2 and TRBJ1-2, with 8 bases identical to TRBD1. The CDR3 coding sequence is TGTGCCAGCAGCTTACAGCCCGGACAGGGAAATGGCTACACCTTC. The encoded protein is CASSLQPGQGNGYTF.